One and the same sample provided the 13 T cell receptor beta chains below, sequenced in a study of a mutant IDH1 vaccine in newly diagnosed glioma. The table came from immunoSEQ multiplex PCR; TCRdb's copy has only in-frame clones and leaves some out. Here the sample spans about 85,000 clones, about nine tenths being singletons. What these receptors recognize is not known. Time point of the sample: week 47, end of study. Doses consisted of 300 ug of mutant IDH1 20-mer peptide each, paired with topical imiquimod. The material was PBMCs, obtained from a glioma patient whose treatment included an IDH1 peptide vaccine. The receptors were gathered from a woman aged 45 to 65 with glioma.

The V call is TRBV5-1, the J call TRBJ2-3; TRBD2 is a possible D gene (5 bases). This CDR3 has 14 residues. Per the germline V gene, CDR1 is SGHRS and CDR2 is YFSETQ. V was shortened by 1 base and J by 1 base, with 7 bases between the two germline ends. Here the CDR3 reads CASSLFSGTDTQYF. CDR3 DNA: TGCGCCAGCAGCTTGTTTAGCGGCACAGATACGCAGTATTTT.

The chain couples TRBV2 to TRBJ1-2; the match to TRBD1 covers 7 bases. The CDR3 has 13 residues. CDR1 and CDR2 (germline): SNHLY, FYNNEI. V trimming: 6 bases; J trimming: 7 bases; junction bases outside the gene matches: 8. The chain's CDR3 is CASSPTGFGGYTF. The CDR3 region has the DNA TGTGCCAGCAGCCCGACAGGGTTTGGTGGCTACACCTTC.

The V call is TRBV7-3, the J call TRBJ1-1, with 9 bases matching TRBD1. Unmatched junction bases numbered 7, after V lost 4 bases and J lost 10 bases. The CDR3 contains 13 residues. The germline CDR1 and CDR2 sequences are SGHTA and FQGTGA. The CDR3 DNA is TGTGCCAGCAGCTCCTCGGACAGGGGTCGAGCTTTCTTT. Amino acid sequence: CASSSSDRGRAFF.

The chain joins TRBV29-1 to TRBJ2-7; 10 bases are a match to TRBD1. The V and J ends lost 0 bases and 2 bases, in that order; junction bases with no gene match: 7. The CDR3 covers 16 residues. Germline loops: CDR1 SQVTM, CDR2 ANQGSEA. The CDR3, as DNA: TGCAGCGTTGAAGACCCGCAGACAGGGGGCCCCTACGAGCAGTACTTC. Residues: CSVEDPQTGGPYEQYF.

A single count supports this clone. This rearrangement joins TRBV7-2 to TRBJ2-7, with 7 bases identical to TRBD1. The length of the CDR3 is 12 residues. V gave up 4 bases and J gave up 4 bases; unmatched junction bases: 1. The germline CDR1 and CDR2 sequences are SGHTA and FQGNSA. CDR3 amino acids: CASSSTGYEQYF. CDR3 DNA sequence: TGTGCCAGCAGCTCGACAGGGTACGAGCAGTACTTC.

The rearrangement joins TRBV5-6 to TRBJ2-7; D unresolved. The CDR3 extends over 14 amino acids. Per the germline V gene, CDR1 is SGHDT and CDR2 is YYEEEE. V lost 4 bases and J lost 3, with 14 bases in between. The CDR3 DNA sequence: TGTGCCAGCAGCCAACGGCTGAGATTCTACGAGCAGTACTTC. Its translation: CASSQRLRFYEQYF. The whole variable domain, remainder taken from reference TRBV5-6 and TRBJ2-7, is DAGVTQSPTHLIKTRGQQVTLRCSPKSGHDTVSWYQQALGQGPQFIFQYYEEEERQRGNFPDRFSGHQFPNYSSELNVNALLLGDSALYLCASSQRLRFYEQYFGPGTRLTVT.

The rearrangement links TRBV4-1 to TRBJ2-4; TRBD1 matches at 7 bases. CDR1 and CDR2 from the germline V gene are MGHRA and YSYEKL. Trimming at V came to 4 bases and at J to 1 base, leaving 4 bases not matched to a gene. The CDR3 loop spans 15 amino acids. The DNA for the CDR3 is TGCGCCAGCAGCCCTTTGACAGGGGCCAAAAACATTCAGTACTTC. It translates to CASSPLTGAKNIQYF.

The chain employs TRBV27 and TRBJ1-1; D unresolved. CDR1 is MNHEY, CDR2 SMNVEV, per germline (reference sequence). This CDR3 has 14 residues. V was pared by 6 bases and J by 5 bases, with 16 bases between. The DNA for the CDR3 is TGTGCCAGCAGCTTAAGCGGGGATTGGACTGAAGCTTTCTTT. This codes for CASSLSGDWTEAFF.

This clone has just a few counts. The V and J genes are TRBV5-3 and TRBJ1-1; D gene ambiguous. TRBV5-3 is an ORF, with its function uncertain. This CDR3 region has 15 residues. V lost 0 bases and J 4 bases, leaving 13 bases between the germline ends. DNA of the CDR3: TGTGCCAGAAGCTTGGCCCCTAAGGAGGCCACTGAAGCTTTCTTT. It codes for CARSLAPKEATEAFF.

Only a few counts were recorded for this clone. V and J are TRBV6-5 and TRBJ1-3, with D tentatively TRBD1 (6 bases). The CDR3 contains 16 residues. V lost 0 bases to trimming and J lost 0 bases, with 9 bases between them. Germline V gives CDR1 MNHEY, CDR2 SVGAGI. CDR3 bases: TGTGCCAGCAGTTACTCCTGGACAGTCTCTGGAAACACCATATATTTT. Translating it yields CASSYSWTVSGNTIYF.

This chain uses TRBV13 with TRBJ2-3; D gene uncertain. The CDR3 runs to 16 residues. The germline V and J ends were trimmed by 4 bases and 0 bases, with 14 bases remaining between them. Germline lookup yields CDR1 PRHDT and CDR2 FYEKMQ (reference sequence). The CDR3 nucleotides read TGTGCCAGCAGCTCATGGGCGATCTCTAGCACAGATACGCAGTATTTT. It specifies CASSSWAISSTDTQYF.

The chain joins TRBV6-1 to TRBJ1-5; D is perhaps TRBD1 (5 bases). The V and J ends lost 4 bases and 5 bases respectively, with 18 bases between them. This CDR3 has 16 amino acids. CDR1 and CDR2 (germline): MNHNS, SASEGT. The CDR3 loop is CASSVFPSRGDQPQHF. The CDR3 nucleotides read TGTGCCAGCAGTGTTTTTCCCTCCCGAGGGGATCAGCCCCAGCATTTT.

V gene TRBV18 combines with J gene TRBJ2-7; unclear D gene. Between the trimmed V and J ends, which lost 0 bases and 7 bases, there was a span of 16 bases. The germline gives CDR1 KGHSH, CDR2 LQKENI. The CDR3 sequence is 15 residues long. In DNA form, the CDR3 reads TGTGCCAGCTCACCACCGGGTAACCGTCTCGGGGAGCAGTACTTC. This encodes CASSPPGNRLGEQYF.